Shown below are 28 T cell receptor beta chains from a single sample sequenced in a study of cytomegalovirus exposure and HLA in healthy donors. This PCR relied on a set of 60 Vbeta primers and 13 Jbeta primers. Method: immunoSEQ multiplex PCR; TCRdb's copy keeps in-frame clones and lacks some. The table shows 90,000 to 100,000 clones, with approximately 80% occurring only once. Sequenced: PBMCs. Receptors originate from a man aged 18 to 29 in good health and CMV-seronegative.

In its sample, this clone was seen a few times. The rearrangement uses TRBV6-5 and TRBJ2-7; 7 bases align to TRBD2. The CDR3 has 15 amino acids. Losses at the gene ends were 6 bases for V and 2 bases for J; bases not matched to a gene: 10. Germline V gene lookup returns CDR1 MNHEY and CDR2 SVGAGI. The CDR3 DNA sequence: TGTGCCAGCAGACCATTGGGAGGGTCGACCTACGAGCAGTACTTC. Its translation: CASRPLGGSTYEQYF.

The chain carries TRBV6-6 and TRBJ1-6; TRBD1 might be the D (5 bases). The CDR3 loop spans 10 amino acids. The V gene's germline CDR1 is MNHNY and CDR2 SVGAGI (reference sequence). The CDR3 reads CAGGDSPLHF. CDR3 nucleotide sequence: TGTGCGGGGGGGGATTCACCCCTCCACTTT.

The chain employs TRBV30 and TRBJ2-1; 8 positions match TRBD2. V lost 3 bases, J lost 3 bases, and 4 bases stayed unmatched. Germline assignment: CDR1 GTSNPN and CDR2 SVGIG (reference sequence). The CDR3 has 14 residues. The CDR3 region has the DNA TGTGCCTGGAGGTTGAGCGGGGGCTACAATGAGCAGTTCTTC. Protein sequence: CAWRLSGGYNEQFF. The entire variable domain, with the rest obtained from reference TRBV30 and TRBJ2-1, is as follows: SQTIHQWPATLVQPVGSPLSLECTVEGTSNPNLYWYRQAAGRGLQLLFYSVGIGQISSEVPQNLSASRPQDRQFILSSKKLLLSDSGFYLCAWRLSGGYNEQFFGPGTRLTVL.

V gene TRBV5-4 combines with J gene TRBJ2-7, with 11 bases fitting TRBD2. The germline V gene encodes CDR1 SGHNT and CDR2 YYREEE (reference sequence). CDR3 length: 14 residues. Trimming removed 0 bases from V and 6 bases from J; junction bases left unmatched: 2. The CDR3 region has the DNA TGTGCCAGCAGCTTGGCCGGGACTAGCGGCGAGCAGTACTTC. As protein: CASSLAGTSGEQYF.

The sample holds a few counts of this clone. This chain uses TRBV13 with TRBJ1-2, with D possibly being TRBD1 (5 bases). This CDR3 is 16 amino acids long. From germline, CDR1 is PRHDT and CDR2 FYEKMQ (reference sequence). Trimming removed 2 bases from V and 8 bases from J, with 21 bases in between. The CDR3 here is CASSLSSQGPVWGYTF. CDR3 DNA sequence: TGTGCCAGCAGCTTATCTAGTCAGGGCCCCGTCTGGGGCTACACCTTC. Together with reference TRBV13 and TRBJ1-2, the CDR3 gives the full variable domain: AAGVIQSPRHLIKEKRETATLKCYPIPRHDTVYWYQQGPGQDPQFLISFYEKMQSDKGSIPDRFSAQQFSDYHSELNMSSLELGDSALYFCASSLSSQGPVWGYTFGSGTRLTVV.

This clone was recorded a few times. The CDR3 is CASSFITAYGYTF. The DNA of the CDR3 is TGTGCCAGCAGTTTTATCACAGCTTATGGCTACACCTTC. The chain has TRBV28 and TRBJ1-2; D unresolved. Germline CDR1 MDHEN, CDR2 SYDVKM. This CDR3 is built from 13 residues. The V gene lost 3 bases and the J gene lost 5 bases, with 10 bases spanning the gap.

The genes are TRBV28 and TRBJ1-5; D ambiguous. V was clipped by 3 bases and J by 2 bases, with 8 bases between them. In germline, CDR1 is MDHEN, CDR2 SYDVKM. This CDR3 spans 14 amino acids. The CDR3 DNA reads TGTGCCAGCAGTTTTGTGCAGGGCAATCAGCCCCAGCATTTT. The encoded protein is CASSFVQGNQPQHF.

About this clone: The same CDR3 also results from other DNA sequences found in this sample. V is TRBV2 and J is TRBJ1-6; TRBD1 matches at 7 bases. Germline V CDR1 and CDR2: SNHLY, FYNNEI. V lost 5 bases to trimming and J lost 6 bases; unmatched junction nucleotides: 10. CDR3 length: 16 amino acids. CDR3 sequence reads: CASSKRSGTANSPLHF. CDR3 DNA: TGTGCCAGCAGTAAGAGATCCGGGACAGCTAATTCACCCCTCCACTTT. Variable domain in full (rest from reference TRBV2 and TRBJ1-6): EPEVTQTPSHQVTQMGQEVILRCVPISNHLYFYWYRQILGQKVEFLVSFYNNEISEKSEIFDDQFSVERPDGSNFTLKIRSTKLEDSAMYFCASSKRSGTANSPLHFGNGTRLTVT.

J is TRBJ1-3 and V is TRBV9, with 8 positions matching TRBD1. The J segment lost 0 bases and the V segment lost 2 bases, leaving 13 bases of the junction unmatched. The CDR3 is made up of 19 amino acids. Germline CDR1 is SGDLS and CDR2 is YYNGEE. In nucleotides, the CDR3 is TGTGCCAGCAGCGTTACCCTCGGGGGGACAGGAAGCTCTGGAAACACCATATATTTT. Translating gives CASSVTLGGTGSSGNTIYF.

This clone was detected once. The chain recombines TRBV10-3 with TRBJ2-1; D is unresolved. In germline, CDR1 is ENHRY, CDR2 SYGVKD. The CDR3 is made up of 16 amino acids. Trimming removed 8 bases from V and 3 bases from J, with 20 bases in between. The DNA of the CDR3 is TGTGCCATCCTAAGATTGACACCCCTACTCTACAATGAGCAGTTCTTC. Translation: CAILRLTPLLYNEQFF.

This clone was recorded a few times. V is TRBV13 and J is TRBJ1-2; D is unresolved. The CDR3 totals 13 residues. Germline values: CDR1 PRHDT, CDR2 FYEKMQ (reference sequence). Trimming left V 5 bases short and J 7 bases short, with 14 bases between. The CDR3 region is CASSQRTGFGYTF. CDR3 in DNA: TGTGCCAGCAGCCAGCGGACCGGGTTTGGCTACACCTTC.

The rearrangement joins TRBV2 to TRBJ2-7, with 7 bases lining up with TRBD2. The V gene end was trimmed by 7 bases and the J gene end by 4 bases; junction bases not matched to a gene: 16. Germline CDR1 and CDR2: SNHLY and FYNNEI. The CDR3 is made up of 16 amino acids. CDR3 residues: CASIQSWGGSGYEQYF. CDR3 nucleotides: TGTGCCAGCATTCAATCCTGGGGCGGGAGCGGGTACGAGCAGTACTTC.

V is TRBV10-3 and J is TRBJ1-3; a weak D match, TRBD1 (5 bases). CDR1 is ENHRY and CDR2 is SYGVKD in the germline V gene. The length of the CDR3 is 16 residues. V was trimmed by 0 bases and J by 2 bases, leaving 11 bases between them. DNA of the CDR3: TGTGCCATCAGTGAGTCCGGGGGAAGGGCTGGAAACACCATATATTTT. As protein: CAISESGGRAGNTIYF.

The V and J genes are TRBV7-2 and TRBJ2-3; possibly TRBD2 for D (5 bases). CDR1 and CDR2 (germline): SGHTA, FQGNSA. Between the trimmed V and J ends, which lost 1 base and 6 bases, there was a span of 11 bases. This CDR3 is built from 14 residues. CDR3 coding DNA: TGTGCCAGCAGCTTAGAGCTAGCAGCGGATACGCAGTATTTT. Its protein is CASSLELAADTQYF.

The V gene is TRBV4-2, the J gene TRBJ1-2; 7 nucleotides match TRBD1. After removal of 2 bases from V and 2 bases from J, the junction contained 8 bases not matched to a gene. The CDR3 runs to 16 residues. Germline CDR1 is LGHNA and CDR2 is YNFKEQ. CDR3 amino acids: CASSQSGTEINYGYTF. The CDR3 DNA reads as TGTGCCAGCAGCCAATCCGGGACAGAAATAAACTATGGCTACACCTTC.

In this sample, this clone turned up once. The chain uses TRBV21-1 and TRBJ2-1; no check of the table's D call, TRBD2, against the DNA was made. TRBV21-1 is listed as a pseudogene. The CDR3 spans 16 residues. CDR3 sequence (DNA): TGTGCCAGCAGCAAAGATAAGTTTTGTGAGGCGGTTGAGCAGTTCTTC. Translating it yields CASSKDKFCEAVEQFF.

This clone was seen a few times. The chain carries TRBV5-1 and TRBJ2-3, with 11 bases identical to TRBD2. Germline CDR1 and CDR2: SGHRS and YFSETQ. The CDR3 consists of 16 residues. V was clipped by 0 bases and J by 2 bases; unmatched bases: 2. CDR3 amino acids: CASSLGLAGYTDTQYF. CDR3 bases: TGCGCCAGCAGCTTGGGACTAGCGGGGTACACAGATACGCAGTATTTT.

The V and J genes are TRBV6-1 and TRBJ2-2; TRBD1 matches at 8 bases. The CDR3 length is 14 residues. Per germline, CDR1 MNHNS and CDR2 SASEGT. Unmatched junction bases numbered 4, after V lost 2 bases and J lost 8 bases. The CDR3 DNA reads TGTGCCAGCAGTGAATCAGGGGGCTCGGGGGAGCTGTTTTTT. This gives the protein CASSESGGSGELFF.

The chain couples TRBV7-8 to TRBJ2-7; tentative D call: TRBD1 (5 bases). CDR1 and CDR2 from the germline V gene are SGHVS and FQNEAQ. V shed 7 bases and J shed 3 bases, with 13 bases lying between them. The CDR3 runs 13 residues. For the CDR3, the DNA is TGTGCCAGCAACATCAGGGTCAGCTACGAGCAGTACTTC. This encodes CASNIRVSYEQYF.

The chain recombines TRBV29-1 with TRBJ2-1; D gene unclear. Germline CDR1 and CDR2: SQVTM and ANQGSEA. Between the trimmed V and J ends, which lost 4 bases and 3 bases, there was a span of 13 bases. There are 14 residues in the CDR3. The CDR3 sequence: CSVVGQALYNEQFF. The DNA of the CDR3 is TGCAGCGTTGTGGGTCAGGCTCTCTACAATGAGCAGTTCTTC.

The gene calls are TRBV9 and TRBJ2-2; D is possibly TRBD2 (6 bases). Germline CDR1 and CDR2: SGDLS and YYNGEE. The V gene lost 0 bases and the J gene lost 4 bases, with 13 bases spanning the gap. The CDR3 has 16 residues. CDR3 sequence (DNA): TGTGCCAGCAGCGTAGGGGGAGGAGTTGGCACCGGGGAGCTGTTTTTT. Translated, it gives CASSVGGGVGTGELFF.

The chain links TRBV7-8 to TRBJ2-1, with 11 bases matching TRBD1. The CDR3 totals 14 residues. CDR1 SGHVS and CDR2 FQNEAQ come from the germline V gene. Losses at the gene ends were 5 bases for V and 12 bases for J; bases not matched to a gene: 9. CDR3 sequence reads: CASSPAGTGGGQFF. The CDR3 nucleotides read TGTGCCAGCAGCCCCGCAGGGACAGGGGGTGGGCAGTTCTTC.

On this clone: The germline gene is not matched at one end of the junction; a read error may be the cause. The chain links TRBV6-1 to TRBJ2-1, with D perhaps TRBD1 (5 bases). Germline V gene sequence: CDR1 MNHNS, CDR2 SASEGT. The CDR3 is 13 amino acids. CDR3 sequence (DNA): TGTGCCAGCAGTGAAGGCTCTGGCAGGGTCGGCGTCTTC. It codes for CASSEGSGRVGVF.

The V call is TRBV10-2, the J call TRBJ2-1, with D perhaps matching TRBD2 (6 bases). The V end lost 9 bases, the J end lost 7 bases, and 25 bases lay between the germline ends. The CDR3 sequence is 16 residues long. Germline CDR1 WSHSY, CDR2 SAAADI. The CDR3 is CARNLQEGPYTNEQFF. The CDR3 DNA is TGCGCCAGGAACCTCCAGGAGGGTCCCTATACGAATGAGCAGTTCTTC.

The chain has TRBV15 and TRBJ2-7, with D possibly matching TRBD2 (5 bases). Looked up from germline, CDR1 is LNHNV and CDR2 is YYDKDF (reference sequence). V was shortened by 4 bases and J by 3 bases, with 13 bases between the two germline ends. CDR3 length: 14 amino acids. CDR3 DNA: TGTGCCACCAGCAATGCTTTGAGGGACTACGAGCAGTACTTC. It specifies CATSNALRDYEQYF.

The J gene is TRBJ1-5, the V gene TRBV7-9, with 8 bases matching TRBD1. CDR3 length equals 17 residues. Germline loops: CDR1 SEHNR, CDR2 FQNEAQ (reference sequence). J was trimmed by 0 bases and V by 0 bases; bases with no gene match: 4. CDR3 in amino acids: CASSLAAGGYSNQPQHF. CDR3 DNA sequence: TGTGCCAGCAGCTTAGCGGCAGGGGGCTATAGCAATCAGCCCCAGCATTTT.

This clone has just one count. The V and J genes are TRBV10-1 and TRBJ2-3; no definite D call. The V gene's germline CDR1 is WNHNN and CDR2 SYGVQD (reference sequence). With 2 bases removed from V and 0 bases from J, the gap between germline ends came to 6 bases. This CDR3 has 14 residues. DNA of the CDR3: TGCGCCAGCAGTGAGGGCCTGAGCACAGATACGCAGTATTTT. It specifies CASSEGLSTDTQYF.

This clone was counted between two and nine times. The chain recombines TRBV5-5 with TRBJ1-3; perhaps TRBD1 as D (6 bases). V lost 1 base and J 7 bases, leaving 15 bases between the germline ends. CDR3 length: 15 residues. The germline V gene has CDR1 SGHKS and CDR2 YYEKEE (reference sequence). The CDR3 region is CASSLPGASGNTIYF. In DNA form, the CDR3 reads TGTGCCAGCAGCTTGCCAGGGGCGAGTGGCAACACCATATATTTT.